The 20 T cell receptor beta chains reported below all come from one sample, sequenced in a study of T cells after yellow fever vaccination. TCRdb fed the 5' RACE reads into MiXCR, producing one record per CDR3 protein. The sample holds 250,000 to 400,000 distinct CDR3 sequences, about 4% seen once. Sequences were derived from PBMCs, sampled 5 days after the yellow fever booster vaccination. All receptors come from a man aged 18 to 30 who received the YFV17D yellow fever vaccine.

This clonotype occurred a few times. The chain uses TRBV7-2 and TRBJ2-2, with D perhaps matching TRBD1 (6 bases). Germline V CDR1 and CDR2: SGHTA, FQGNSA. The length of the CDR3 is 19 residues. The V gene lost 6 bases and the J gene lost 6 bases, with 29 bases spanning the gap. The CDR3 sequence: CASSFLPGHLIPNAGELFF. DNA of the CDR3: TGTGCCAGCAGTTTCCTTCCGGGACACCTAATTCCTAACGCCGGGGAGCTGTTTTTT.

This clonotype was detected a few times. The chain employs TRBV5-1 and TRBJ1-3; D gene uncertain. CDR3 length: 15 amino acids. V was clipped by 0 bases and J by 0 bases, with 7 bases between them. Germline-derived CDR1 and CDR2 are SGHRS and YFSETQ. Written as DNA, the CDR3 is TGCGCCAGCAGCTTGGACCCAAGCTCTGGAAACACCATATATTTT. Its protein is CASSLDPSSGNTIYF.

The rearrangement uses TRBV18 and TRBJ2-7, with D hard to call. Germline CDR1 reads KGHSH; CDR2 reads LQKENI. With 4 bases removed from V and 3 bases from J, the gap between germline ends came to 4 bases. The CDR3 extends over 11 amino acids. For the CDR3, the DNA is TGTGCCAGCTCACAGGGCTACGAGCAGTACGTC. Its translation: CASSQGYEQYV.

The chain links TRBV6-5 to TRBJ1-2; 8 positions agree with TRBD1. The V segment lost 2 bases and the J segment 6 bases; nucleotides outside the gene matches: 5. This CDR3 spans 14 amino acids. CDR1 and CDR2 from the germline V gene are MNHEY and SVGAGI. The CDR3 DNA follows: TGTGCCAGCAGTTACGACCGGACAGGGAATGGCTACACCTTC. Residues: CASSYDRTGNGYTF.

V usage is TRBV20-1 and J usage is TRBJ1-2; 10 nucleotides align to TRBD1. The CDR3 is made up of 13 amino acids. Trimming took 0 bases from V and 9 from J; bases not matched to a gene: 4. Germline CDR1 reads DFQATT; CDR2 reads SNEGSKA (reference sequence). The CDR3 DNA sequence: TGCAGTGCTAGAGATGGGACAGGGGAGTGCTACACCTTC. Translation gives CSARDGTGECYTF.

This clonotype has a handful of counts. This rearrangement joins TRBV15 to TRBJ2-3; 7 bases are a match to TRBD1. The J segment lost 4 bases and the V segment lost 0 bases, leaving 4 bases of the junction unmatched. The CDR3 loop spans 15 amino acids. Looked up from germline, CDR1 is LNHNV and CDR2 is YYDKDF (reference sequence). CDR3 residues: CATSREGGAADTQYF. In DNA, the CDR3 is TGTGCCACCAGCAGAGAAGGGGGCGCCGCAGATACGCAGTATTTT. Combining the CDR3 with reference TRBV15 and TRBJ2-3 gives the whole variable domain DAMVIQNPRYQVTQFGKPVTLSCSQTLNHNVMYWYQQKSSQAPKLLFHYYDKDFNNEADTPDNFQSRRPNTSFCFLDIRSPGLGDTAMYLCATSREGGAADTQYFGPGTRLTVL.

A word on this clonotype: A clone one base away is much larger, so this may be a read error. In DNA form, the CDR3 reads TGCGCCAGCAGCCAAGATCCCGATGATGTCGGCACAGATACGCAGTATTTT. It specifies CASSQDPDDVGTDTQYF. The chain is built from TRBV4-3 and TRBJ2-3, with D unclear. The CDR3 has 17 residues. Trimming removed 0 bases at V and 1 base at J, with 14 bases between. CDR1 is LGHNA, CDR2 YSLEER, per germline.

This clonotype appeared a few times. The chain links TRBV7-2 to TRBJ2-7; maybe TRBD1 (6 bases). Germline V gene sequence: CDR1 SGHTA, CDR2 FQGNSA. The V and J ends lost 4 bases and 3 bases respectively, with 16 bases between them. This CDR3 region has 15 residues. The CDR3 DNA sequence: TGTGCCAGCAGCTGGGGTGTGGGGGCAGGCTACGAGCAGTACGTC. It specifies CASSWGVGAGYEQYV.

This clonotype showed up just a few times. The genes are TRBV7-8 and TRBJ1-1, with D possibly TRBD1 on 5 matching bases. The CDR3 is 15 residues long. Germline V gives CDR1 SGHVS, CDR2 FQNEAQ. Trimming left V 1 base short and J 5 bases short, with 14 bases between. CDR3 DNA sequence: TGTGCCAGCAGCTTAGACGCCCAGGGTGGGACTGAAGCTTTCTTT. Translating it yields CASSLDAQGGTEAFF. The entire variable domain, with the rest obtained from reference TRBV7-8 and TRBJ1-1, is as follows: GAGVSQSPRYKVAKRGQDVALRCDPISGHVSLFWYQQALGQGPEFLTYFQNEAQLDKSGLPSDRFFAERPEGSVSTLKIQRTQQEDSAVYLCASSLDAQGGTEAFFGQGTRLTVV.

The V call is TRBV5-1, the J call TRBJ2-3; D gene uncertain. V lost 0 bases and J lost 2, with 7 bases in between. This CDR3 has 14 amino acids. Germline CDR1 and CDR2: SGHRS and YFSETQ. The CDR3 region is CASSLAQDTDTQYF. The DNA of the CDR3 is TGCGCCAGCAGCTTGGCTCAGGACACAGATACGCAGTATTTT.

The sample holds a few counts of this clonotype. The chain joins TRBV24-1 to TRBJ2-3; D not resolved. Germline CDR1 and CDR2: KGHDR and SFDVKD. The CDR3 runs 14 residues. Trimming stripped 2 bases from V and 2 bases from J, with 7 bases between. This CDR3 is CATSDSRATDTQYF. CDR3 nucleotide sequence: TGTGCCACCAGTGATTCCCGGGCCACAGATACGCAGTATTTT.

This clonotype was seen repeatedly, ten times or more. The gene calls are TRBV7-8 and TRBJ1-2; D unresolved. V was cut by 4 bases and J by 4 bases, with 10 bases left in between. Germline lookup yields CDR1 SGHVS and CDR2 FQNEAQ. CDR3 length: 13 amino acids. CDR3 sequence reads: CASSSYKGYGYTF. The CDR3 DNA reads as TGTGCCAGCAGCTCGTACAAGGGCTATGGCTACACCTTC.

This clonotype appeared a few times. V gene TRBV7-8 combines with J gene TRBJ2-1; no definite D call. Trimming removed 1 base from V and 8 bases from J, with 6 bases in between. Germline V CDR1 and CDR2: SGHVS, FQNEAQ. The CDR3 covers 12 residues. The CDR3 nucleotides read TGTGCCAGCAGCTTAGGCCAGGATGAGCAGTTCTTC. The encoded protein is CASSLGQDEQFF.

This clonotype was detected only a few times. The chain joins TRBV30 to TRBJ1-1; D gene unclear. There are 12 residues in the CDR3. Trimming stripped 0 bases from V and 2 bases from J, with 4 bases between. Per the germline V gene, CDR1 is GTSNPN and CDR2 is SVGIG (reference sequence). The CDR3, as DNA: TGTGCCTGGAGTGTCATAAACACTGAAGCTTTCTTT. Its protein is CAWSVINTEAFF.

This clonotype was recorded many times. This chain links TRBV6-2 or TRBV6-3 with TRBJ1-6; D is unresolved. CDR1 is MNHEY, CDR2 SVGEGT, per germline. There are 11 residues in the CDR3. The V end was cut by 5 bases, the J end by 10 bases, with 6 bases between. The chain's CDR3 is CASSHGSPLHF. CDR3 DNA sequence: TGTGCCAGCAGTCATGGGTCACCCCTCCACTTT.

This clonotype showed up many times. The genes are TRBV7-2 and TRBJ2-3; D possibly corresponds to TRBD2 (5 bases). CDR1 and CDR2 (germline): SGHTA, FQGNSA. This CDR3 has 16 amino acids. Trimming pared 9 bases from V and 4 bases from J, leaving 23 bases between. In DNA form, the CDR3 reads TGTGCCAGTTCCCGGGAAGGGCGGTTAAGGTCAGATACGCAGTATTTT. Residues: CASSREGRLRSDTQYF.

This clonotype was observed many times. The chain is built from TRBV27 and TRBJ2-3; D might be TRBD1 or TRBD2, each matching 5 bases. The CDR3 has 14 amino acids. Per germline, CDR1 MNHEY and CDR2 SMNVEV (reference sequence). Trimming shortened V by 3 bases and J by 4 bases, and 11 bases separated the two germline ends. This CDR3 is CASSFRDLADTQYF. In DNA form, the CDR3 reads TGTGCCAGCAGTTTTCGGGACCTGGCAGATACGCAGTATTTT.

This clonotype has more than one count but fewer than ten. V is TRBV5-1 and J is TRBJ2-4; D is unresolved. The V gene's germline CDR1 is SGHRS and CDR2 YFSETQ. There are 13 residues in the CDR3. Trimming took off 4 bases at V and 9 bases at J, with 14 bases between the two ends. The CDR3 reads CASSQEPSGIQYF. In DNA, the CDR3 is TGCGCCAGCAGCCAAGAGCCATCGGGCATTCAGTACTTC.

This clonotype has more than one count but fewer than ten. The J gene is TRBJ2-6, the V gene TRBV6-5, with D unresolved. Germline V gives CDR1 MNHEY, CDR2 SVGAGI. This CDR3 contains 17 residues. V was clipped by 7 bases and J by 0 bases, with 16 bases between them. The CDR3 nucleotides are TGTGCCAGCACCCGTGGTTCGGTACCCTCTGGGGCCAACGTCCTGACTTTC. Translating it yields CASTRGSVPSGANVLTF.

A few counts support this clonotype. The chain links TRBV18 to TRBJ1-1; perhaps TRBD1 as D (6 bases). V was shortened by 3 bases and J by 0 bases, with 11 bases between the two germline ends. From germline, CDR1 is KGHSH and CDR2 LQKENI. The CDR3 extends over 15 amino acids. The CDR3 DNA follows: TGTGCCAGCTCACCGGGGGCGGGAATGAACACTGAAGCTTTCTTT. Translating gives CASSPGAGMNTEAFF. The full variable domain, its missing parts supplied by reference TRBV18 and TRBJ1-1, is NAGVMQNPRHLVRRRGQEARLRCSPMKGHSHVYWYRQLPEEGLKFMVYLQKENIIDESGMPKERFSAEFPKEGPSILRIQQVVRGDSAAYFCASSPGAGMNTEAFFGQGTRLTVV.